The 5 T cell receptor beta chains below come from one sample, sequenced in a study of blood T cell repertoires in COVID-19. Sequencing was performed with immunoSEQ multiplex PCR; in TCRdb, only in-frame clones are kept and a portion is missing. The sample yields roughly 30,000 clones, around 84% seen once. The sequencing sample was made of peripheral blood. The source is a man aged 65 to 85 with acute or convalescent COVID-19.

V usage is TRBV5-6 and J usage is TRBJ1-4; D gene uncertain. V lost 3 bases to trimming and J lost 5 bases, with 8 bases between them. This CDR3 has 13 amino acids. Looked up from germline, CDR1 is SGHDT and CDR2 is YYEEEE. The CDR3 reads CASSSWENEKLFF. In nucleotides, the CDR3 is TGTGCCAGCAGCTCCTGGGAGAATGAAAAACTGTTTTTT.

In DNA, the CDR3 is TGTGCCAGCAGTGATAGACTAGCGAATGAGCAGTTCTTC. It is translated as CASSDRLANEQFF. This chain connects TRBV25-1 to TRBJ2-1, with TRBD2 identical over 8 bases. The ends lost 3 bases at V and 7 bases at J; junction bases unmatched: 2. The CDR3 has 13 amino acids. Germline CDR1 is MGHDK and CDR2 is SYGVNS. Full variable domain (missing parts from reference TRBV25-1 and TRBJ2-1): EADIYQTPRYLVIGTGKKITLECSQTMGHDKMYWYQQDPGMELHLIHYSYGVNSTEKGDLSSESTVSRIRTEHFPLTLESARPSHTSQYLCASSDRLANEQFFGPGTRLTVL.

As DNA, the CDR3 is TGTGCCAGCAGGCTATTGACTTCCACCGAGCAGTACTTC. This translates into CASRLLTSTEQYF. The J gene is TRBJ2-7, the V gene TRBV27; no clear D. Germline V lookup: CDR1 MNHEY, CDR2 SMNVEV (reference sequence). V was clipped by 6 bases and J by 6 bases, with 15 bases between them. The CDR3 runs to 13 residues.

V and J are TRBV9 and TRBJ2-3; TRBD2 agrees at 13 bases. CDR1 and CDR2 (germline): SGDLS, YYNGEE. Trimming cost V 2 bases and J 6 bases; bases outside gene matches: 3. The CDR3 is 15 residues long. CDR3 nucleotides: TGTGCCAGCAGCGTGGGGACTAGCGGGACGGATACGCAGTATTTT. This sequence encodes CASSVGTSGTDTQYF.

A single count supports this clone. This sequence joins TRBV6-1 and TRBJ1-4; D not resolved. Germline V gene lookup returns CDR1 MNHNS and CDR2 SASEGT. The CDR3 extends over 15 amino acids. V dropped 3 bases and J dropped 7 bases, with 15 bases sitting between them. CDR3 coding DNA: TGTGCCAGCAGTGACGCGGGTAGGAGTGGTGAAAAACTGTTTTTT. Amino acids: CASSDAGRSGEKLFF.